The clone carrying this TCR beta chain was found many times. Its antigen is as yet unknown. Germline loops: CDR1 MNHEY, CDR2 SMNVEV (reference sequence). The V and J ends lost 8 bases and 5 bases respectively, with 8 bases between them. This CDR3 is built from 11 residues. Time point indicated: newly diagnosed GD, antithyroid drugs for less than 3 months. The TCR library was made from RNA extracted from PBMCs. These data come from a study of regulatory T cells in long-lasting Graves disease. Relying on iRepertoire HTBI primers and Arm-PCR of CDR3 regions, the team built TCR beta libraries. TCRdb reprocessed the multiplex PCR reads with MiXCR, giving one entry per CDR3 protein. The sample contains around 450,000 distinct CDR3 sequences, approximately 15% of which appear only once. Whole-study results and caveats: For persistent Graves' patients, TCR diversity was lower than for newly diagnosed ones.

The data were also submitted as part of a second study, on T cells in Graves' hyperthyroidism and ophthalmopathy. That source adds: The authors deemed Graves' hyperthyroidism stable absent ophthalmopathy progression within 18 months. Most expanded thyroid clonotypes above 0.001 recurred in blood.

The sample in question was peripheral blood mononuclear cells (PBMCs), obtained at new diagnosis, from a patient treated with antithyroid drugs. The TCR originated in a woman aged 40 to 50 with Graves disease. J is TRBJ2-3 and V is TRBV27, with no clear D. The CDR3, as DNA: TGTGCCAGCCCTGAGATAGATACGCAGTATTTT. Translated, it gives CASPEIDTQYF.